A selection of T cell receptor beta chains follows, all from one sample in a study of neurological immune-mediated disorders. TCRdb reanalysed the 5' RACE reads using MiXCR and keeps one entry per CDR3 protein. The repertoire holds tens of thousands of distinct CDR3 sequences, with approximately 13% as singletons. Sequencing was carried out using PBMCs. These receptor sequences come from a female donor with HTLV-1-associated myelopathy (HAM/TSP). Each CDR3 is given with its conserved first and last residue.

>TRBV13|TRBJ2-2
CASSLGTSGNTGELFF
>TRBV7-9|TRBJ2-3
CASSSNRGGPWGTDTQYF
>TRBV6-5|TRBJ2-1
CASSYFSGVYNEQFF
>TRBV4-1|TRBJ2-5
CASSQDRSLGGTQYF
>TRBV5-1|TRBJ1-6
CASSLGGMTDNSPLHF
>TRBV10-3|TRBJ2-5
CAIREGTGSQETQYF
>TRBV5-1|TRBJ2-7
CASGTSGAYEQYF
>TRBV4-3|TRBJ2-7
CASSQELAGAYEQYF
>TRBV11-2|TRBJ1-2
CASSLDVHGRKYGLVF
>TRBV10-3|TRBJ2-1
CATQRGGNNEQFF